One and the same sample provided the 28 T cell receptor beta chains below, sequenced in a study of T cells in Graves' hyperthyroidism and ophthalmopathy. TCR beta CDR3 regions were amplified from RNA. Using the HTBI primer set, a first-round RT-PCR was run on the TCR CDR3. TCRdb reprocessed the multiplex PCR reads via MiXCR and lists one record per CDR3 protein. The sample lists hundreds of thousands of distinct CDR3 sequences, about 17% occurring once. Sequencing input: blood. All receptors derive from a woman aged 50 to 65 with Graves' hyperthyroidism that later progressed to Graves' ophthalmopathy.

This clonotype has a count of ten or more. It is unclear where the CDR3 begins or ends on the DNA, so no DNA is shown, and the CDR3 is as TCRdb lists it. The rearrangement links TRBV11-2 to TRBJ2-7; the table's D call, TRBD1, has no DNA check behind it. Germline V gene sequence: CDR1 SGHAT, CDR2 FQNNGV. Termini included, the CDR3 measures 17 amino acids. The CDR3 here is CASSRWGDGASSYEQYF.

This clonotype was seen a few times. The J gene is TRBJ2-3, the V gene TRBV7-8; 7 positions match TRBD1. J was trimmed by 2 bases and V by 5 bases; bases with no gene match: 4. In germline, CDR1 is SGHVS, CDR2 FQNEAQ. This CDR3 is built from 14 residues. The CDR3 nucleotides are TGTGCCAGCAGCAAGGGGGCCTACACAGATACGCAGTATTTT. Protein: CASSKGAYTDTQYF.

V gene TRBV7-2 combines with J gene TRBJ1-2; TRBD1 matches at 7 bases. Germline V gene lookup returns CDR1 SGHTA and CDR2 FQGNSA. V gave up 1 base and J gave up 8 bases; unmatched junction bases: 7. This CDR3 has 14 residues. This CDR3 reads CASSLELGQPGYTF. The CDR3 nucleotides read TGTGCCAGCAGCTTAGAGCTGGGACAGCCGGGCTACACCTTC.

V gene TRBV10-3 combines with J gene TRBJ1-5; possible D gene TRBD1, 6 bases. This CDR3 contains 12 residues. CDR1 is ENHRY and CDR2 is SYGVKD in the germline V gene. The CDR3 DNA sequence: TGTGTCCCGGGACACGGCAATCAGCCCCAGCATTTT. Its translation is CVPGHGNQPQHF.

The CDR3 sequence: CASSLSTGQQPFF. DNA for the CDR3: TGTGCCAGCAGCTTATCAACGGGACAGCAACCGTTTTTT. The chain combines TRBV11-2 with TRBJ1-4; 7 nucleotides line up with TRBD1. CDR3 length: 13 amino acids. V dropped 2 bases and J dropped 16; count of bases not matched to a gene: 10. CDR1 is SGHAT and CDR2 is FQNNGV in the germline V gene. The full variable domain, in which reference TRBV11-2 and TRBJ1-4 provide the parts outside the CDR3, is EAGVAQSPRYKIIEKRQSVAFWCNPISGHATLYWYQQILGQGPKLLIQFQNNGVVDDSQLPKDRFSAERLKGVDSTLKIQPAKLEDSAVYLCASSLSTGQQPFFGSGTQLSVL.

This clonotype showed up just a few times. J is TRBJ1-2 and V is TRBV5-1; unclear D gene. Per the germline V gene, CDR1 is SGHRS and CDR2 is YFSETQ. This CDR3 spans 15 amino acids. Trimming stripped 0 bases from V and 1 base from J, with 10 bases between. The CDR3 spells CASSLGGPINYGYTF. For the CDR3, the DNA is TGCGCCAGCAGCTTGGGTGGACCGATTAACTATGGCTACACCTTC.

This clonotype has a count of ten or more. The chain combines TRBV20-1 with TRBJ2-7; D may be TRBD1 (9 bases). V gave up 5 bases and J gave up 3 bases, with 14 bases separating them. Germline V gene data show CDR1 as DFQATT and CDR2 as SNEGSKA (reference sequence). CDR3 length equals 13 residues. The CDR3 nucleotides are TGCAGTGCTCGGGGGGGACAGGGCTACGAGCAGTACTTC. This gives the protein CSARGGQGYEQYF.

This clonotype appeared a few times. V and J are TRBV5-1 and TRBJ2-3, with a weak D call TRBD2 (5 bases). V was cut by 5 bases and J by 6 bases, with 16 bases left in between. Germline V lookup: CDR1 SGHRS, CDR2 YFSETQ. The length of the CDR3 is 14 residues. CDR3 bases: TGCGCCAGCAGGCTTATTGCTAGCTGGGATACGCAGTATTTT. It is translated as CASRLIASWDTQYF.

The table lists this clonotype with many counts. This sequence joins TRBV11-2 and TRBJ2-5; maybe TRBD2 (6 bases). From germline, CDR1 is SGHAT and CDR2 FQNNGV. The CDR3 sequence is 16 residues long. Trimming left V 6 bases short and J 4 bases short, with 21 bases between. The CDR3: CASREGSGRRGETQYF. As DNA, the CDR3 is TGTGCCAGCAGGGAAGGCAGTGGTAGGAGGGGAGAGACCCAGTACTTC.

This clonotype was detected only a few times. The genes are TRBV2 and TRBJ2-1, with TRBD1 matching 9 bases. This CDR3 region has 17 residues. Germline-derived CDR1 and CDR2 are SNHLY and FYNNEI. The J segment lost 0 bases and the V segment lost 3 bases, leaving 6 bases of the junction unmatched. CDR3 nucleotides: TGTGCCAGCAGTGAGGGGACAGGGTTCAGCTCCTACAATGAGCAGTTCTTC. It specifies CASSEGTGFSSYNEQFF.

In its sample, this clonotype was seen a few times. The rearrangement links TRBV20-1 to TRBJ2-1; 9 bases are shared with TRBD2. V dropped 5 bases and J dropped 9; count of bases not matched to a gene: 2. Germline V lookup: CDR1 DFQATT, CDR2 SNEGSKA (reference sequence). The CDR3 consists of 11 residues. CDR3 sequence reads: CSAVAGVEQFF. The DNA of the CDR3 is TGCAGTGCTGTAGCGGGGGTTGAGCAGTTCTTC.

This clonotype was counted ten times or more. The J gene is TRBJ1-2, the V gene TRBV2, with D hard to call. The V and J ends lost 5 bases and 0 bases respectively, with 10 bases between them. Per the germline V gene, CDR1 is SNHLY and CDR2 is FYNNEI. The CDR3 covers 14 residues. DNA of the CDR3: TGTGCCAGCAGTAGGACCAGCGCTAACTATGGCTACACCTTC. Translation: CASSRTSANYGYTF.

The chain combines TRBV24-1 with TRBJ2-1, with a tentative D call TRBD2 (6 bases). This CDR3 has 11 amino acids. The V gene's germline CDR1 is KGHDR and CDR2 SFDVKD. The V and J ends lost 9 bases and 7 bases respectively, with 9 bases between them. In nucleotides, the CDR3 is TGTGCCACCGCGGGGCGGAATGAGCAGTTCTTC. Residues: CATAGRNEQFF.

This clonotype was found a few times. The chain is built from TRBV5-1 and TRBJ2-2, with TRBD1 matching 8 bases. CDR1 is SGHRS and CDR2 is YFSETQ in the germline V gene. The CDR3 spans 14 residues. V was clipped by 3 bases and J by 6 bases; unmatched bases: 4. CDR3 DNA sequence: TGCGCCAGCAGCTCGGACAGGGAGGCCGGGGAGCTGTTTTTT. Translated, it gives CASSSDREAGELFF.

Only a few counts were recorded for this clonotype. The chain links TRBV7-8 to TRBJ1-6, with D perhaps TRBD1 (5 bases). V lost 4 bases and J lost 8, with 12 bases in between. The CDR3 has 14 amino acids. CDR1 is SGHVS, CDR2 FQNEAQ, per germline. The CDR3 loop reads CASSYRTSDSPLHF. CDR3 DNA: TGTGCCAGCAGCTACAGGACTTCGGATTCACCCCTCCACTTT.

The DNA for the CDR3 is TGTGCCACCAGTGATCTGTTGGAGACCCAGTACTTC. This translates into CATSDLLETQYF. V and J are TRBV24-1 and TRBJ2-5, with D unresolved. V lost 3 bases to trimming and J lost 5 bases, with 6 bases between them. The germline gives CDR1 KGHDR, CDR2 SFDVKD. The CDR3 is 12 amino acids.

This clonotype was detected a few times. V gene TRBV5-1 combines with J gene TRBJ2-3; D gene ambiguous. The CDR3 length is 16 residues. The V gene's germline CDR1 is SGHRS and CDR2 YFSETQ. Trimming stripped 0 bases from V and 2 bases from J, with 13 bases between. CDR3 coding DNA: TGCGCCAGCAGCTTGGCCATGTTACTATTCACAGATACGCAGTATTTT. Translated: CASSLAMLLFTDTQYF.

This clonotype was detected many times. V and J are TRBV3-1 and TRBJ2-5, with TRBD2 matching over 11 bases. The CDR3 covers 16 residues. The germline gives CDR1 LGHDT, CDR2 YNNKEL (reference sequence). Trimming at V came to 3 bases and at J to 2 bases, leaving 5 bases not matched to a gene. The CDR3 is CASSHLLAGGQETQYF. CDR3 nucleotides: TGTGCCAGCAGCCACCTATTAGCGGGGGGGCAAGAGACCCAGTACTTC.

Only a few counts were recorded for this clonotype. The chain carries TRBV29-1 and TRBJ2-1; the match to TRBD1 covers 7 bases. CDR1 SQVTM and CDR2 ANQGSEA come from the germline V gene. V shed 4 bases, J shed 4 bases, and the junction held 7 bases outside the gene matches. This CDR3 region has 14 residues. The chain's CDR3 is CSVGQGVGYNEQFF. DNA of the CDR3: TGCAGCGTTGGTCAGGGGGTTGGATACAATGAGCAGTTCTTC.

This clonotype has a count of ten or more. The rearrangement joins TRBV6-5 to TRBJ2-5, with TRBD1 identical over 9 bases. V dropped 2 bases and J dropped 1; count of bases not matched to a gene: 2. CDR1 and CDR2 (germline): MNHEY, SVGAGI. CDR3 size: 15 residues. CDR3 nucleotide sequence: TGTGCCAGCAGTTACAACAGGGGGCCCCAAGAGACCCAGTACTTC. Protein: CASSYNRGPQETQYF.

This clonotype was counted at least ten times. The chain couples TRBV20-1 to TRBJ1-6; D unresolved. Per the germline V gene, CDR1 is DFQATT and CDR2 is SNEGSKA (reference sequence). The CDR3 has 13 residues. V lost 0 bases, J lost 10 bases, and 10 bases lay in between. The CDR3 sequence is CSARDYTRSPLHF. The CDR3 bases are TGCAGTGCTAGAGATTATACGAGGTCACCCCTCCACTTT.

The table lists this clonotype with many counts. DNA of the CDR3: TGTGCCAGCAGTCTCCGGGACCCAGGGGCCGAAGGCTACACCTTC. As protein: CASSLRDPGAEGYTF. The chain joins TRBV6-1 to TRBJ1-2, with D possibly TRBD1 on 6 matching bases. The CDR3 loop spans 15 amino acids. Germline CDR1 reads MNHNS; CDR2 reads SASEGT. V lost 5 bases and J lost 8, with 21 bases in between.

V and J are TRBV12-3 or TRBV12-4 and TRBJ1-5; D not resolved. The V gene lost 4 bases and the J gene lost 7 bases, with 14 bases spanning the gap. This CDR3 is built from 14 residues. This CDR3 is CASSSTLLGQPQHF. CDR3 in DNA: TGTGCCAGCAGTTCGACCCTCCTAGGGCAGCCCCAGCATTTT.

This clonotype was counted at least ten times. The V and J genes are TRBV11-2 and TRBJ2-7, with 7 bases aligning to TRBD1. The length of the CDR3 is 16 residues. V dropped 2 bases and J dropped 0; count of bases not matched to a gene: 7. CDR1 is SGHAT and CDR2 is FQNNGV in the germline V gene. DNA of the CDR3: TGTGCCAGCAGCTTATGGGCCAGGGGGAGCTCCTACGAGCAGTACTTC. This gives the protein CASSLWARGSSYEQYF.

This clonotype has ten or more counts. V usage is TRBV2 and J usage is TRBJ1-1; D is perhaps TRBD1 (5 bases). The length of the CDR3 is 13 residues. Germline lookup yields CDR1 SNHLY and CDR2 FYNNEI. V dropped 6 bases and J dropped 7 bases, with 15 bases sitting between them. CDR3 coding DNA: TGTGCCAGCAGACAAACGGGGCCCTATGAAGCTTTCTTT. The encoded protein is CASRQTGPYEAFF. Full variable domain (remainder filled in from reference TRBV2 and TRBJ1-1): EPEVTQTPSHQVTQMGQEVILRCVPISNHLYFYWYRQILGQKVEFLVSFYNNEISEKSEIFDDQFSVERPDGSNFTLKIRSTKLEDSAMYFCASRQTGPYEAFFGQGTRLTVV.

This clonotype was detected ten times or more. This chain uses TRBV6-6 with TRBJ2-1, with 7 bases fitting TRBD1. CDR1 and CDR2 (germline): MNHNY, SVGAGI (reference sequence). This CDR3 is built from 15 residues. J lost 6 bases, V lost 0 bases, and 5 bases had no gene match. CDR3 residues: CASSYSSGGSNEQFF. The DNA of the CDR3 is TGTGCCAGCAGTTACTCGTCAGGGGGAAGCAATGAGCAGTTCTTC.

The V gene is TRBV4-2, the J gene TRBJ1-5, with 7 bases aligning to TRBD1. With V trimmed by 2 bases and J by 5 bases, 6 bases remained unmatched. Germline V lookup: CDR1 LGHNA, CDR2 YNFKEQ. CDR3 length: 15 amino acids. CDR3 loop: CASSQRTGRDQPQHF. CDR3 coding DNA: TGTGCCAGCAGCCAAAGGACAGGACGAGATCAGCCCCAGCATTTT.

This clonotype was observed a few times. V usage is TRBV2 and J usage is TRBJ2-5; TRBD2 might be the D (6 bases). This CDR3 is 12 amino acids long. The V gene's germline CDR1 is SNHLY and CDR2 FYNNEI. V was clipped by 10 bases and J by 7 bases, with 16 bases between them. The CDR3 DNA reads TGTGCCAAAACCGGGCTGGAGGGGACCCAGTACTTC. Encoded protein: CAKTGLEGTQYF.